This T cell receptor beta chain appears in the sequencing data of a study of neurological immune-mediated disorders. General study points: Subjects shared no identical expanded-clone CDR3 amino acid sequences, suggesting private TCR-beta repertoires in all groups.

5'RACE employing 10-nucleotide random UMIs yielded the cDNA. TCRdb re-analysed the 5' RACE reads in MiXCR, keeping a single row per CDR3 protein. The repertoire consists of some 38,000 distinct CDR3 sequences, with 3% to 3.5% occurring once and the leading ten covering roughly 7.7%. This clonotype has at least ten counts. Its antigen is currently unknown. Time point given: longitudinal time-point 1 (baseline). The origin of this receptor is a woman in her fifties or sixties with multiple sclerosis. What was sequenced was PBMCs.

Here the CDR3 reads CASSPMTGDTEAFF. The CDR3 DNA sequence: TGTGCCAGCTCACCAATGACAGGGGACACTGAAGCTTTCTTT. The chain links TRBV18 to TRBJ1-1; 8 bases line up with TRBD1. The CDR3 totals 14 residues. Germline loops: CDR1 KGHSH, CDR2 LQKENI. Trimming took 2 bases from V and 3 from J; bases not matched to a gene: 2.